What follows describes a single T cell receptor (beta chain). What it binds is unknown. These data belong to a study of T cells in Graves' hyperthyroidism and ophthalmopathy. Study results and limitations: Blood samples included most of the expanded thyroid clonotypes exceeding 0.001.

Amplification of TCR beta CDR3 regions was performed using RNA transcripts as template. An initial round of RT-PCR targeting the TCR CDR3 relied on the HTBI primer set. Using its own MiXCR run on the multiplex PCR reads, TCRdb lists one record per CDR3 protein. The sample has a few hundred thousand distinct CDR3 sequences; under 60% are singletons. Across 18 months, stable Graves' hyperthyroidism was marked by no progression to ophthalmopathy. Patients aged 18 to 65 with hyperthyroidism were newly diagnosed, with duration under 2 months. Those patients with uncontrolled infection, other autoimmune disease, pregnancy or lactation were excluded. The CDR3 is made up of 18 amino acids. Trimming cost V 3 bases and J 2 bases, with 25 bases left between them. CDR1 is SQVTM, CDR2 ANQGSEA, per germline.

This TCR was sampled from a young woman with Graves' hyperthyroidism. The sample taken for sequencing was peripheral blood or thyroid tissue (not recorded which). The rearrangement joins TRBV29-1 to TRBJ2-5; D tentatively reads TRBD1 or TRBD2 (5 bases each). The CDR3 sequence: CSVDRGVTVVLGQETQYF. CDR3 bases: TGCAGCGTTGACAGAGGGGTGACGGTCGTCCTCGGGCAAGAGACCCAGTACTTC. Variable domain in full (rest from reference TRBV29-1 and TRBJ2-5): SAVISQKPSRDICQRGTSLTIQCQVDSQVTMMFWYRQQPGQSLTLIATANQGSEATYESGFVIDKFPISRPNLTFSTLTVSNMSPEDSSIYLCSVDRGVTVVLGQETQYFGPGTRLLVL.